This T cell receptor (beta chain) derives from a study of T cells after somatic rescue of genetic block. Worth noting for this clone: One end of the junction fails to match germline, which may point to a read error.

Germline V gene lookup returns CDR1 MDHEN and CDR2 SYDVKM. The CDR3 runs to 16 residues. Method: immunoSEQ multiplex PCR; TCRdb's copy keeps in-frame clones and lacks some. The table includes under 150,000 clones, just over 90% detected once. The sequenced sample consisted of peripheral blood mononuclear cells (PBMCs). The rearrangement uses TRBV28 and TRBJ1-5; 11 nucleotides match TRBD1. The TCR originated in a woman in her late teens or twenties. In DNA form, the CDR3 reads TGTGCAAGCAGTTTTCCATCGGACAGGGGGCTTCAGCCCCAGCATTTT. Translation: CASSFPSDRGLQPQHF.